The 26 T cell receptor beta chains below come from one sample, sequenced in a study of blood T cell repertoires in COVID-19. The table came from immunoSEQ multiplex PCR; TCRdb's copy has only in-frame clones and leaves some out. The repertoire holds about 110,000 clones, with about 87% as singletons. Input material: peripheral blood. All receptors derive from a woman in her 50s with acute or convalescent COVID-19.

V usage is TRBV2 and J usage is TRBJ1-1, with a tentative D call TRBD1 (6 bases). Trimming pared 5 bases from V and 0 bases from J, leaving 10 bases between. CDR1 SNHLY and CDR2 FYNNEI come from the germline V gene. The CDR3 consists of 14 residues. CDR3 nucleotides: TGTGCCAGCAGTTTAACAGGGATGAACACTGAAGCTTTCTTT. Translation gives CASSLTGMNTEAFF.

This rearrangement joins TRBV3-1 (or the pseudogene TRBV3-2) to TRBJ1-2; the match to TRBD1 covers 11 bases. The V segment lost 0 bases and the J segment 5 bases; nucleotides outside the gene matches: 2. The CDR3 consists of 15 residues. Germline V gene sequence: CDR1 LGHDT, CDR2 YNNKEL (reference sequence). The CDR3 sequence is CASSQDRDRGYGYTF. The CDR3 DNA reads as TGTGCCAGCAGCCAAGATCGGGACAGGGGGTATGGCTACACCTTC.

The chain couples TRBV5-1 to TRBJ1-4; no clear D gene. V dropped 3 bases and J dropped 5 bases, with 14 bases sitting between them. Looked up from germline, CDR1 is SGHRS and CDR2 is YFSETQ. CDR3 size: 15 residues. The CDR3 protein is CASSWRAGENEKLFF. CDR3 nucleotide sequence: TGCGCCAGCAGCTGGAGGGCGGGAGAGAATGAAAAACTGTTTTTT.

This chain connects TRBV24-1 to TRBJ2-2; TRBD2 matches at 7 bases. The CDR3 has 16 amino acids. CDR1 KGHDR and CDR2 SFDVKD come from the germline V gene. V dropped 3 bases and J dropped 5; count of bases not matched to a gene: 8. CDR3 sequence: CATSDPRPGGTGELFF. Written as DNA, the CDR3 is TGTGCCACCAGTGATCCGAGGCCCGGGGGGACCGGGGAGCTGTTTTTT.

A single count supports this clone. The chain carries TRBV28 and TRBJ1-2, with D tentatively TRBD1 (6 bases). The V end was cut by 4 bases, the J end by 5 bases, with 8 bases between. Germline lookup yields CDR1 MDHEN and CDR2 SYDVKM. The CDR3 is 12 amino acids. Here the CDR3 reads CASSWDNYGYTF. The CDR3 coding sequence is TGTGCCAGCAGTTGGGACAATTATGGCTACACCTTC.

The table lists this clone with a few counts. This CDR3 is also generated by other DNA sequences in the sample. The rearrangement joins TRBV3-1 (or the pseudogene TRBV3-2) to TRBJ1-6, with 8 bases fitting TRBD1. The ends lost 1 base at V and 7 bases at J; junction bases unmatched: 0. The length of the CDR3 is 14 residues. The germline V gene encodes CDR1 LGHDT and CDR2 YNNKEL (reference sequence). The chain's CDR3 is CASSQGQGNSPLHF. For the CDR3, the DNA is TGTGCCAGCAGCCAAGGACAGGGGAATTCACCCCTCCACTTT.

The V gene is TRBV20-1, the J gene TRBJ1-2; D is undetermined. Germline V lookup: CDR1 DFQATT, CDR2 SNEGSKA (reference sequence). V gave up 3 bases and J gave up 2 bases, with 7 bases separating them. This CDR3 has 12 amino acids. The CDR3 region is CSASPLNYGYTF. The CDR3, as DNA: TGCAGTGCTAGTCCCCTCAACTATGGCTACACCTTC.

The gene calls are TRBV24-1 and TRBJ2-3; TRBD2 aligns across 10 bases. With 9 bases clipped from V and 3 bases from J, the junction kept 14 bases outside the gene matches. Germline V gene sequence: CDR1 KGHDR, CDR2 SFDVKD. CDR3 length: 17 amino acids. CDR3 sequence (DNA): TGTGCCACCTCAAGAGCCCCGCTAGCGGGGGAAACAGATACGCAGTATTTT. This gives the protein CATSRAPLAGETDTQYF.

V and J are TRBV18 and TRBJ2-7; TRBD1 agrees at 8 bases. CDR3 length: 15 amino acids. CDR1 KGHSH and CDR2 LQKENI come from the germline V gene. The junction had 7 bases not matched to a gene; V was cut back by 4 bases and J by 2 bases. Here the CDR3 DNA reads TGTGCCAGCTCACTGGCGACGACAGGGGCCTACGAGCAGTACTTC. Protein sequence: CASSLATTGAYEQYF.

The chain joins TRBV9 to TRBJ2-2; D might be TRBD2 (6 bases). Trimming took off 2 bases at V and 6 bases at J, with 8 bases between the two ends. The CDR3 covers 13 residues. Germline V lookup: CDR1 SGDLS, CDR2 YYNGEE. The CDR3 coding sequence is TGTGCCAGCAGCGTGGCTAGCGCCGGGGAGCTGTTTTTT. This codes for CASSVASAGELFF.

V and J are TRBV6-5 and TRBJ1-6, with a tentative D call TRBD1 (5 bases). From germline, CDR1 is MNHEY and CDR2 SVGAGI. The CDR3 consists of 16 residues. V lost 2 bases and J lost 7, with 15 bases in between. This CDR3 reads CASSYEVPGLNSPLHF. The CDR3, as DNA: TGTGCCAGCAGTTACGAAGTCCCGGGACTAAATTCACCCCTCCACTTT.

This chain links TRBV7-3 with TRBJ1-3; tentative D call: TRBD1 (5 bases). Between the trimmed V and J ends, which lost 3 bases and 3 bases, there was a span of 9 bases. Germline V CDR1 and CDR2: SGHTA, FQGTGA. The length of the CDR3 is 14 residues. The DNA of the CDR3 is TGTGCCAGCAGCTTGGGACTTGGTGGAAACACCATATATTTT. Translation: CASSLGLGGNTIYF.

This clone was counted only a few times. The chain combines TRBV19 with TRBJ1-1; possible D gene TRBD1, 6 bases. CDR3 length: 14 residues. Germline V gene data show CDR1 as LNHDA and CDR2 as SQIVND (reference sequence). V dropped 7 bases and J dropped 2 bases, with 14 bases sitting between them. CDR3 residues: CASNPTGVNTEAFF. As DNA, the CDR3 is TGTGCCAGTAACCCGACAGGTGTCAACACTGAAGCTTTCTTT. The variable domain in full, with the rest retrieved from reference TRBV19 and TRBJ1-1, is DGGITQSPKYLFRKEGQNVTLSCEQNLNHDAMYWYRQDPGQGLRLIYYSQIVNDFQKGDIAEGYSVSREKKESFPLTVTSAQKNPTAFYLCASNPTGVNTEAFFGQGTRLTVV.

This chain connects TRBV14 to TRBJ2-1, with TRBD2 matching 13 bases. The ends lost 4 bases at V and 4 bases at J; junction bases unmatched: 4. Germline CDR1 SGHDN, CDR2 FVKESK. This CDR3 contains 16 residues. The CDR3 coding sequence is TGTGCCAGCAGCCGACTAGCGGGGGGACGTTACAATGAGCAGTTCTTC. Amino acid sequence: CASSRLAGGRYNEQFF.

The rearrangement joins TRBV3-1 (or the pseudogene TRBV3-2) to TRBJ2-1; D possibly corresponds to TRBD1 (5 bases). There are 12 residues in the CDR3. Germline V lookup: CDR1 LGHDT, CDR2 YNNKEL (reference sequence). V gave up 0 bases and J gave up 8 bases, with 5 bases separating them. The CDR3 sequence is CASSQEGDEQFF. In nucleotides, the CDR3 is TGTGCCAGCAGCCAAGAAGGGGATGAGCAGTTCTTC.

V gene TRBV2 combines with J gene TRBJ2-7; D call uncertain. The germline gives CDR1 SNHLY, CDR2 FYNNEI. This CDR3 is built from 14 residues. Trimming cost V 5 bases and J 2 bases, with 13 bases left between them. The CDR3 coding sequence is TGTGCCAGCAGTCCCAACAGTGGTCCCTACGAGCAGTACTTC. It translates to CASSPNSGPYEQYF.

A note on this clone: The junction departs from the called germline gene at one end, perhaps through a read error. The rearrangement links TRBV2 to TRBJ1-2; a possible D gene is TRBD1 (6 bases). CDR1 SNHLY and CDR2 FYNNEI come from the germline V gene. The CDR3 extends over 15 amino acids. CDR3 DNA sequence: TGTGCCAGCAGAGAAGGCTCCTTGGGGACATATGGCTACACCTTC. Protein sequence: CASREGSLGTYGYTF.

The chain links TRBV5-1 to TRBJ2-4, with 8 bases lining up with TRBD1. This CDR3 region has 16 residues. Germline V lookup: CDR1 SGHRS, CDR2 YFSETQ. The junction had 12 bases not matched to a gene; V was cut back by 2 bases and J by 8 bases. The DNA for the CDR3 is TGCGCCAGCAGCTTAGGCGGGACAGGAAGGGAAGACATTCAGTACTTC. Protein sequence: CASSLGGTGREDIQYF. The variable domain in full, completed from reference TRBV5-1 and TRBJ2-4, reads KAGVTQTPRYLIKTRGQQVTLSCSPISGHRSVSWYQQTPGQGLQFLFEYFSETQRNKGNFPGRFSGRQFSNSRSEMNVSTLELGDSALYLCASSLGGTGREDIQYFGAGTRLSVL.

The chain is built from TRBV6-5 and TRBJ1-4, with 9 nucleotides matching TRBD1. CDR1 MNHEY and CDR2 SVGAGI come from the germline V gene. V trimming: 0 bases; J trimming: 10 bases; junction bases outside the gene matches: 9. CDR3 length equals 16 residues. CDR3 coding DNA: TGTGCCAGCAGTTACTCCGGACAGGGGTCCCGGGGAAAACTGTTTTTT. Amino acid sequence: CASSYSGQGSRGKLFF.

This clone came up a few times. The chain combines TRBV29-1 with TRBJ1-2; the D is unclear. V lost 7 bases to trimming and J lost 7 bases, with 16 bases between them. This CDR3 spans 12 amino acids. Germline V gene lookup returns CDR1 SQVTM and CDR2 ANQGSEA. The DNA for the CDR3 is TGCAGCGGAGGGAATTCTCGCCTTGGCTACACCTTC. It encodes CSGGNSRLGYTF.

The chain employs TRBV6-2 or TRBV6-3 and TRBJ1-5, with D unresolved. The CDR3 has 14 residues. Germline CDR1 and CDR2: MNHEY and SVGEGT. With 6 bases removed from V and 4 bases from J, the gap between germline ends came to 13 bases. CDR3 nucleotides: TGTGCCAGCAGCAACCTCGACGGGAATCAGCCCCAGCATTTT. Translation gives CASSNLDGNQPQHF.

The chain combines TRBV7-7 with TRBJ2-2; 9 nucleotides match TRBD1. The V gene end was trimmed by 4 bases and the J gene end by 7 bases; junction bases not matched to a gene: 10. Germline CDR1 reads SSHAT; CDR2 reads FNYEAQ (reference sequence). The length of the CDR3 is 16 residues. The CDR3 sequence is CASSSRPGQGGGELFF. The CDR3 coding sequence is TGTGCCAGCAGCTCGCGACCGGGACAGGGAGGCGGGGAGCTGTTTTTT. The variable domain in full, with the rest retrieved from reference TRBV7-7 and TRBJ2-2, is GAGVSQSPRYKVTKRGQDVTLRCDPISSHATLYWYQQALGQGPEFLTYFNYEAQPDKSGLPSDRFSAERPEGSISTLTIQRTEQRDSAMYRCASSSRPGQGGGELFFGEGSRLTVL.

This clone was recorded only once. CDR3 in DNA: TGTGCCAGCAGCCAGCGGGACAGGGAGAACACTGAAGCTTTCTTT. Protein: CASSQRDRENTEAFF. J is TRBJ1-1 and V is TRBV4-2; 9 positions match TRBD1. J was trimmed by 1 base and V by 3 bases; bases with no gene match: 3. Germline V lookup: CDR1 LGHNA, CDR2 YNFKEQ. The length of the CDR3 is 15 residues.

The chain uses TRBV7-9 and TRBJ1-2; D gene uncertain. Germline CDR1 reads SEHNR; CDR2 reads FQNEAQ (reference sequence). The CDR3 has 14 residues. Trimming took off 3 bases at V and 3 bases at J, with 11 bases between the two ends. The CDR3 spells CASSFVTSDYGYTF. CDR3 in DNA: TGTGCCAGCAGCTTCGTAACCAGCGACTATGGCTACACCTTC.

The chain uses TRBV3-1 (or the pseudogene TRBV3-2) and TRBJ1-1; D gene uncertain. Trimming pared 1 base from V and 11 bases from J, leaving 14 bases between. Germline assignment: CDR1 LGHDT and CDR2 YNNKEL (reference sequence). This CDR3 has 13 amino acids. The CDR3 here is CASSQVSESGAFF. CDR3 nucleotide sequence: TGTGCCAGCAGCCAAGTCTCGGAAAGCGGGGCTTTCTTT.

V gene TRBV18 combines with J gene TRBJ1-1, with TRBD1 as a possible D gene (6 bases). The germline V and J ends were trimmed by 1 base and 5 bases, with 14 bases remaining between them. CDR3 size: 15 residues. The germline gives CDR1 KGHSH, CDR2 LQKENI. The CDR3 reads CASSPRVGGATEAFF. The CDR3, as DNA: TGTGCCAGCTCACCACGGGTGGGGGGGGCGACTGAAGCTTTCTTT.